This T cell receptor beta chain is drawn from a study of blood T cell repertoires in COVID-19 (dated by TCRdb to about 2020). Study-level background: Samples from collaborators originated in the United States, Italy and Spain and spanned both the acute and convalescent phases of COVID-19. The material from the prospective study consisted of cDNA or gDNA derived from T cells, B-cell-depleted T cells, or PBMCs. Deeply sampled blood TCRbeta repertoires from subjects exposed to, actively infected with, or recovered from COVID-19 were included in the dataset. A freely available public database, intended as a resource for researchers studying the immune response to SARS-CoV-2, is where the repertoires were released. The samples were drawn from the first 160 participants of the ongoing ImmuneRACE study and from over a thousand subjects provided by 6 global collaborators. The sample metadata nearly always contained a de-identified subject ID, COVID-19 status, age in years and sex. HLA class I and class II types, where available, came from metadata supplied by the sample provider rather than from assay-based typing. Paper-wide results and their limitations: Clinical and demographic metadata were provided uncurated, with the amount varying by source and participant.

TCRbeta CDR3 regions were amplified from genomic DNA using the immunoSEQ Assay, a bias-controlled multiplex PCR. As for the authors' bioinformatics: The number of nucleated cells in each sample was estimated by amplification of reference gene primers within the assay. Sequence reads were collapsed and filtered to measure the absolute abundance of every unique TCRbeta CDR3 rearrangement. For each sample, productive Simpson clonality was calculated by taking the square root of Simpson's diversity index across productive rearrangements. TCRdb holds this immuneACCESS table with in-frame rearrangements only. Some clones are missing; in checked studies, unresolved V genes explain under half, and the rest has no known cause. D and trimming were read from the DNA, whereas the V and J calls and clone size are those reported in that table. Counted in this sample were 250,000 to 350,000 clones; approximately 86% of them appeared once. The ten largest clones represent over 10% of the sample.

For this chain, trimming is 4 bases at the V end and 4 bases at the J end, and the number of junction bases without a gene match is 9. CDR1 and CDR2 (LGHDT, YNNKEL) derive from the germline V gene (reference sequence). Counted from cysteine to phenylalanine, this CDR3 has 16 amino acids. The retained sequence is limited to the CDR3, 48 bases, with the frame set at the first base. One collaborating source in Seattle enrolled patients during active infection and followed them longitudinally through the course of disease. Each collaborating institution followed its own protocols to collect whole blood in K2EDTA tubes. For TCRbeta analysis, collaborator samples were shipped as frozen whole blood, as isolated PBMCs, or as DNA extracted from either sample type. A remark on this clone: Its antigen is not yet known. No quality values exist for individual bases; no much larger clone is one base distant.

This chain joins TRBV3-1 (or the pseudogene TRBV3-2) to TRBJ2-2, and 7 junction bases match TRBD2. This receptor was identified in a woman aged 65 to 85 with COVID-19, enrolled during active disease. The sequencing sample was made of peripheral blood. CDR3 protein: CASSRRTGTTTGELFF. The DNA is TGTGCCAGCAGCCGAAGGACCGGGACTACCACCGGGGAGCTGTTTTTT.